The clone carrying this T cell receptor (beta chain) was detected once. The data derive from a study of T cell changes during pregnancy in multiple sclerosis. Germline CDR1 SGHDN, CDR2 FVKESK. V shed 4 bases and J 1 base; nucleotides not matched to a gene: 24. This CDR3 has 22 residues. Sequenced by immunoSEQ multiplex PCR; TCRdb stores in-frame clones only, minus some. The sample shows some 37,000 clones, around 90% of them seen only once. This specimen was CD4+ T cells from peripheral blood mononuclear cells, taken after pregnancy. This clonotype was sampled from a female donor in good health, enrolled as a control in a pregnancy study. The chain uses TRBV14 and TRBJ1-2; TRBD1 matches 10 bases. DNA of the CDR3: TGTGCCAGCAGCCTAGGTGCCCCTCTTGGAAGAGTCGGGACAGGGGATAACTATGGCTACACCTTC. Translation gives CASSLGAPLGRVGTGDNYGYTF.